A selection of T cell receptor beta chains follows, all from one sample in a study of cytomegalovirus exposure and HLA in healthy donors. The table came from immunoSEQ multiplex PCR; TCRdb's copy has only in-frame clones and leaves some out. In the table there are a few hundred thousand clones, roughly 88% of which are singletons. The material sequenced was PBMCs. The receptors were gathered from a woman in her thirties in good health and CMV-seropositive. The CDR3 runs from the conserved cysteine through the conserved F or W. Fields, in order: J gene, clone size, V gene, D gene, CDR3 DNA, CDR3 protein. The D gene is left open where the match is weak. The size field is filled for only some rows; it gives once, few, many or a size class.

TRBJ1-2 | - | TRBV6-1 | - | TGTGCCAGCGGGCGGGGAGCTAACTATGGCTACACCTTC | CASGRGANYGYTF
TRBJ2-1 | - | TRBV6-5 | TRBD2 | TGTGCCAGCAGTACAAGCGGGACTTACAATGAGCAGTTCTTC | CASSTSGTYNEQFF
TRBJ2-5 | - | TRBV2 | - | TGTGCCAGCAGTGGCCAGTCCCAAGAGACCCAGTACTTC | CASSGQSQETQYF
TRBJ1-1 | - | TRBV7-3 | - | TGTGCCAGCAGCCCTACACTGAACACTGAAGCTTTCTTT | CASSPTLNTEAFF
TRBJ1-2 | - | TRBV27 | TRBD1 | TGTGCCAGCAGGATGGGACAGAGCTATGGCTACACCTTC | CASRMGQSYGYTF
TRBJ2-7 | - | TRBV7-9 | TRBD1 | TGTGCCAGCAGCCCCAAGACAGGGGAAATGGGCGAGCAGTACTTC | CASSPKTGEMGEQYF
TRBJ2-7 | - | TRBV12-5 | TRBD2 | TGTGCTAGTGGTTTTAGCGGGAGGGCGCGCGAGCAGTACTTC | CASGFSGRAREQYF
TRBJ1-1 | - | TRBV10-1 | - | TGCGCCAGCAGTGAGTCGATGGGCAGTTACACTGAAGCTTTCTTT | CASSESMGSYTEAFF
TRBJ2-2 | - | TRBV30 | - | TGTGCCTGGACTGCCGACAGGTGGACCGGGGAGCTGTTTTTT | CAWTADRWTGELFF
TRBJ2-5 | - | TRBV29-1 | - | TGCAGCGTTGTGGCGGAGACCCAGTACTTC | CSVVAETQYF
TRBJ2-1 | - | TRBV25-1 | - | TGTGCCAGCAGTGAATCGACTAGGGGTGAGCAGTTCTTC | CASSESTRGEQFF
TRBJ2-5 | - | TRBV19 | TRBD1 | TGTGCCAGTAGTATCAAACAGGGGGCTCTGGAGACCCAGTACTTC | CASSIKQGALETQYF
TRBJ1-2 | - | TRBV11-2 | - | TGTGCCAGCAGCTTAGGCAGGGCGGATTATGGCTACACCTTC | CASSLGRADYGYTF
TRBJ2-7 | - | TRBV2 | - | TGTGCCAGCAGTGAAAGCTCCCCCCCGCCCTACGAGCAGTACTTC | CASSESSPPPYEQYF
TRBJ2-7 | - | TRBV6-1 | - | TGTGCCAGCAGTGTAAGGAGATACGAGCAGTACTTC | CASSVRRYEQYF
TRBJ2-7 | - | TRBV15 | - | TGTGCCACCAGCAGAGGGGGAAGAACCGGCTACGAGCAGTACTTC | CATSRGGRTGYEQYF
TRBJ2-7 | - | TRBV7-2 | TRBD1 | TGTGCCAGCAGCTTACCCGTTGAAACAGGGGCCAATCCCTACGAGCAGTACTTC | CASSLPVETGANPYEQYF
TRBJ1-1 | - | TRBV15 | TRBD1 | TGTGCCACCAGCAGGGGACAGGGGGCGCGAGCTTTCTTT | CATSRGQGARAFF
TRBJ1-1 | few | TRBV9 | - | TGTGCCAGCAGCGTAGGGGGGGCGGATGAAGCTTTCTTT | CASSVGGADEAFF
TRBJ1-3 | - | TRBV18 | - | TGTGCCAGCTCACCACCGTGGGCTTCCTCTGGAAACACCATATATTTT | CASSPPWASSGNTIYF
TRBJ1-1 | - | TRBV7-2 | - | TGTGCCAGCAGCCCAACGCCGGGCCGGGAAGCTTTCTTT | CASSPTPGREAFF
TRBJ1-3 | - | TRBV19 | - | TGTGCCAGTAGTTTCGGGAGCTCTGGAAACACCATATATTTT | CASSFGSSGNTIYF
TRBJ2-7 | - | TRBV19 | - | TGTGCCAGTAGTATAGCGGACAGCTCCAGCTCCTACGAGCAGTACTTC | CASSIADSSSSYEQYF
TRBJ1-2 | - | TRBV19 | - | TGTGCCAGTAGTATAGATCCGGGGGATGGCTACACCTTC | CASSIDPGDGYTF
TRBJ2-1 | - | TRBV28 | - | TGTGCCAGCAGTTTTTGGCAGGGTGAGCAGTTCTTC | CASSFWQGEQFF
TRBJ2-1 | - | TRBV30 | - | TGTGCCTGGACCCCAAGGGGTCGGAACAATGAGCAGTTCTTC | CAWTPRGRNNEQFF
TRBJ1-2 | many | TRBV6-5 | TRBD1 | TGTGCCAGCAGGATGGACAGGGGTGACTACACCTTC | CASRMDRGDYTF
TRBJ2-1 | - | TRBV30 | - | TGTGCCTGGAGTTCCCCCAATGAGCAGTTCTTC | CAWSSPNEQFF
TRBJ1-5 | - | TRBV6-5 | - | TGTGCCAGCAGCCCCGAGACGACCAATCAGCCCCAGCATTTT | CASSPETTNQPQHF
TRBJ2-2 | - | TRBV4-3 | TRBD2 | TGCGCCAGCAGCCAAGATGGCGGGAGTAACACCGGGGAGCTGTTTTTT | CASSQDGGSNTGELFF
TRBJ2-4 | - | TRBV7-3 | TRBD2 | TGTGCCAGCAGCCTGGGACTAGCGGGACGAGAAAACATTCAGTACTTC | CASSLGLAGRENIQYF
TRBJ2-7 | once | TRBV6-5 | TRBD1 | TGTGCCACCCGGGACAGCTACTCCTACGAGCAGTACTTC | CATRDSYSYEQYF
TRBJ1-5 | once | TRBV30 | - | TGTGCCTGGAGTGACTCCAATCAGCCCCAGCATTTT | CAWSDSNQPQHF
TRBJ2-5 | - | TRBV7-3 | - | TGTGCCAGCAGCTTATCGGGGAGAGGGCAAGAGACCCAGTACTTC | CASSLSGRGQETQYF
TRBJ1-4 | - | TRBV30 | TRBD1 | TGTGCCTGGAGTCGGGGGACAGGACATGAAAAACTGTTTTTT | CAWSRGTGHEKLFF
TRBJ2-7 | - | TRBV10-3 | TRBD1 | TGTGCCAGCGCGACAGGGGGCGATTACGAGCAGTACTTC | CASATGGDYEQYF
TRBJ2-7 | - | TRBV5-4 | TRBD2 | TGTGCCAGCAGCCCGGGGGGAGCTAGCGGGAGATACGAGCAGTACTTC | CASSPGGASGRYEQYF
TRBJ1-2 | - | TRBV27 | TRBD1 | TGTGCCAGCAGTTCCGGGACCGGACAGGGGCCCAGCCTTGTTGGCTACACCTTC | CASSSGTGQGPSLVGYTF
TRBJ2-1 | - | TRBV19 | - | TGTGCCAGTAGTGCCTGGGGGGCAGGCAATGAGCAGTTCTTC | CASSAWGAGNEQFF
TRBJ1-1 | - | TRBV5-1 | - | TGCGCCAGCACCCCGAGGGGGGGCAGGAACACTGAAGCTTTCTTT | CASTPRGGRNTEAFF
TRBJ2-7 | - | TRBV2 | TRBD2 | TGTGCCAGCAGCGCCTTCTGGCTAGCGGACAACTACGAGCAGTACTTC | CASSAFWLADNYEQYF
TRBJ1-4 | - | TRBV14 | TRBD1 | TGTGCCAGCAGACGGACAGGGGCGGGAAAACTGTTTTTT | CASRRTGAGKLFF
TRBJ2-7 | once | TRBV4-3 | - | TGCGCCAGCAGCCAAGGGGTAGGGACAAGCTCCTACGAGCAGTACTTC | CASSQGVGTSSYEQYF
TRBJ2-7 | once | TRBV11-2 | TRBD1 | TGTGCCAGCAGCACCGACCCCGGGACAGGGACGTACGAGCAGTACTTC | CASSTDPGTGTYEQYF
TRBJ1-1 | - | TRBV20-1 | TRBD1 | TGCAGTGCTCAGGGGGGCACTGAAGCTTTCTTT | CSAQGGTEAFF
TRBJ1-4 | once | TRBV27 | - | TGTGCCAGCAGGACGGGGGAAAAACTGTTTTTT | CASRTGEKLFF
TRBJ2-2 | - | TRBV7-9 | - | TGTGCCAGCAGCTTAGAACAAGGGGAGCTGTTTTTT | CASSLEQGELFF
TRBJ2-5 | - | TRBV5-1 | - | TGCGCCAGCAGCTTGGAAGGAGAGACCCAGTACTTC | CASSLEGETQYF
TRBJ2-7 | once | TRBV10-3 | TRBD2 | TGTGCCATCAAGGGGGCAGGACTAGCGGACGATTCCTACGAGCAGTACTTC | CAIKGAGLADDSYEQYF
TRBJ1-5 | medium-sized | TRBV30 | TRBD1 | TGTGCCTGGTCCGGGACAGGGATTCATAGCAATCAGCCCCAGCATTTT | CAWSGTGIHSNQPQHF
TRBJ2-4 | - | TRBV5-6 | - | TGTGCCAGCAGCCAAACAGGGCGAAACATTCAGTACTTC | CASSQTGRNIQYF
TRBJ1-1 | - | TRBV6-5 | - | TGTGCCAGCAGTTACAGGTTTAAGGTGGTTGAAGCTTTCTTT | CASSYRFKVVEAFF
TRBJ2-1 | - | TRBV6-5 | TRBD1 | TGTGCCAGCAGCCGCGGACAGGGCTCCTACAATGAGCAGTTCTTC | CASSRGQGSYNEQFF
TRBJ2-3 | - | TRBV27 | TRBD2 | TGTGCCAGCAGTTTATGGGGGACTAGCGGAGGCAACACAGATACGCAGTATTTT | CASSLWGTSGGNTDTQYF
TRBJ1-5 | few | TRBV30 | - | TGTGCCTGGAGTCTTGGTGTAGACCATAGCAATCAGCCCCAGCATTTT | CAWSLGVDHSNQPQHF
TRBJ2-2 | - | TRBV7-9 | TRBD1 | TGTGCCAGCTTACTATGGGGCGGGACAGGGGTGACCGGGGAGCTGTTTTTT | CASLLWGGTGVTGELFF
TRBJ2-6 | - | TRBV4-1 | TRBD2 | TGCGCCAGCAGCCGCAGCGGGAGCTCTGGGGCCAACGTCCTGACTTTC | CASSRSGSSGANVLTF
TRBJ1-1 | few | TRBV27 | - | TGTGCCAGCAGTTTAACAGCGAACACTGAAGCTTTCTTT | CASSLTANTEAFF
TRBJ2-1 | - | TRBV27 | TRBD2 | TGTGCCACCCCTCCTGCGGGGGTTGAGCAGTTCTTC | CATPPAGVEQFF